Each of the 19 T cell receptor beta chains below was sequenced from the same sample in a study of CD8 T cells in ankylosing spondylitis (dated by TCRdb to about 2017). General conclusions and limits of the study: Blood from ankylosing spondylitis patients appeared to be characterized by a TCR beta motif composed of eight highly homologous amino acid variants.

Their antigens are not known. Receptor libraries were prepared by 5' RACE. The sequencer listed for this sample is Illumina HiSeq 2500. TCRdb reworked the public reads: Q25 trimming with fastp, MiXCR clone assembly, productive beta chains retained. Entries that share a CDR3 protein sequence are merged under the most common genes and DNA. Within this sample are some 840,000 distinct CDR3 sequences, with approximately 10% of them counted one time only. 0.51% of the sample is in the top ten clones. Material for sequencing was blood, either unsorted or a sorted T cell fraction (not recorded which). These receptors all stem from a male donor with ankylosing spondylitis.

This clonotype was seen a handful of times. The chain employs TRBV7-2 and TRBJ1-3; D not certain. The CDR3 is 14 amino acids. V lost 4 bases to trimming and J lost 0 bases, with 7 bases between them. The germline V gene encodes CDR1 SGHTA and CDR2 FQGNSA. The CDR3 is CASSWRDSGNTIYF. In DNA form, the CDR3 reads TGTGCCAGCAGCTGGAGGGACTCTGGAAACACCATATATTTT.

V and J are TRBV28 and TRBJ1-2, with a tentative D call TRBD1 (6 bases). The V gene's germline CDR1 is MDHEN and CDR2 SYDVKM. The V end lost 5 bases, the J end lost 5 bases, and 12 bases lay between the germline ends. This CDR3 region has 13 residues. The CDR3, as DNA: TGTGCCAGCAGTGCCGACAGGCTTTATGGCTACACCTTC. Protein: CASSADRLYGYTF.

The V and J genes are TRBV5-1 and TRBJ2-1; D unresolved. The V gene's germline CDR1 is SGHRS and CDR2 YFSETQ. V was clipped by 3 bases and J by 4 bases, with 5 bases between them. This CDR3 is built from 12 residues. CDR3 loop: CASSYWYNEQFF. In DNA form, the CDR3 reads TGCGCCAGCAGCTACTGGTACAATGAGCAGTTCTTC.

The J gene is TRBJ2-1, the V gene TRBV20-1, with TRBD1 matching 8 bases. The CDR3 is 19 residues long. V lost 0 bases and J lost 1; bases outside the gene matches: 14. The germline V gene has CDR1 DFQATT and CDR2 SNEGSKA (reference sequence). The CDR3 loop is CSARDVTGARYRSYNEQFF. CDR3 DNA sequence: TGCAGTGCTAGAGACGTGACAGGGGCCCGCTATCGTTCCTACAATGAGCAGTTCTTC.

This clonotype was detected only a few times. The chain uses TRBV20-1 and TRBJ1-1; 11 nucleotides agree with TRBD1. V trimming: 0 bases; J trimming: 4 bases; junction bases outside the gene matches: 7. The CDR3 is made up of 16 amino acids. Per germline, CDR1 DFQATT and CDR2 SNEGSKA (reference sequence). CDR3 sequence reads: CSARDGTGGFGTEAFF. The DNA for the CDR3 is TGCAGTGCTAGAGATGGGACAGGGGGTTTTGGCACTGAAGCTTTCTTT.

This clonotype showed up many times. The chain carries TRBV6-5 and TRBJ1-6, with D possibly TRBD1 on 6 matching bases. The germline gives CDR1 MNHEY, CDR2 SVGAGI. The CDR3 extends over 15 amino acids. V lost 0 bases, J lost 11 bases, and 14 bases lay in between. DNA of the CDR3: TGTGCCAGCAGTTACTCACAGGGTTTAACGGCACCCCTCCACTTT. Translated, it gives CASSYSQGLTAPLHF.

This clonotype appeared a few times. The J gene is TRBJ1-1, the V gene TRBV20-1; D ambiguous. The CDR3 is made up of 11 amino acids. V shed 1 base and J shed 11 bases, with 11 bases lying between them. Looked up from germline, CDR1 is DFQATT and CDR2 is SNEGSKA (reference sequence). CDR3 bases: TGCAGTGCTAGAGGTGACTCAAGGGCTTTCTTT. Protein product: CSARGDSRAFF.

Only a few counts were recorded for this clonotype. The chain combines TRBV27 with TRBJ1-1; D gene uncertain. Germline CDR1 MNHEY, CDR2 SMNVEV (reference sequence). Trimming shortened V by 1 base and J by 3 bases, and 9 bases separated the two germline ends. This CDR3 spans 14 amino acids. The CDR3 DNA follows: TGTGCCAGCAGTTTATATGGTACGGACACTGAAGCTTTCTTT. Translating gives CASSLYGTDTEAFF.

The rearrangement uses TRBV5-1 and TRBJ1-2, with TRBD1 matching 8 bases. The CDR3 has 13 amino acids. CDR1 and CDR2 from the germline V gene are SGHRS and YFSETQ. V was clipped by 3 bases and J by 7 bases; unmatched bases: 5. This chain's CDR3 is CASSSGGESGYTF. CDR3 in DNA: TGCGCCAGCAGCTCAGGGGGCGAAAGTGGCTACACCTTC.

This clonotype was observed many times. This sequence joins TRBV5-6 and TRBJ2-4; 11 nucleotides line up with TRBD1. CDR1 and CDR2 (germline): SGHDT, YYEEEE. Losses at the gene ends were 0 bases for V and 6 bases for J; bases not matched to a gene: 2. The CDR3 sequence is 15 residues long. The CDR3 DNA is TGTGCCAGCAGCTTGGTGGGGACAGGGGGAAACATTCAGTACTTC. Amino acids: CASSLVGTGGNIQYF.

This clonotype was detected a few times. The chain carries TRBV10-3 and TRBJ2-5; possibly TRBD2 for D (5 bases). With 5 bases removed from V and 2 bases from J, the gap between germline ends came to 6 bases. The germline CDR1 and CDR2 sequences are ENHRY and SYGVKD. The CDR3 covers 12 residues. The CDR3 loop reads CAISSGQETQYF. CDR3 nucleotides: TGTGCCATCAGTAGCGGACAAGAGACCCAGTACTTC.

This chain uses TRBV4-2 with TRBJ2-7; tentative D call: TRBD2 (6 bases). V was shortened by 1 base and J by 5 bases, with 12 bases between the two germline ends. The CDR3 consists of 14 residues. The germline V gene has CDR1 LGHNA and CDR2 YNFKEQ. The CDR3 sequence is CASSQVGGRNEQYF. In nucleotides, the CDR3 is TGTGCCAGCAGCCAAGTTGGAGGGAGAAACGAGCAGTACTTC.

This clonotype has at least ten counts. The chain uses TRBV10-3 and TRBJ2-1; 8 nucleotides line up with TRBD1. The CDR3 consists of 15 residues. Germline V CDR1 and CDR2: ENHRY, SYGVKD. J gave up 5 bases and V 10 bases, and 13 bases lay outside the gene matches. CDR3 loop: CANGDRGPPNNEQFF. The CDR3 nucleotides are TGTGCCAACGGAGACAGGGGCCCACCCAACAATGAGCAGTTCTTC.

This clonotype was counted many times. J is TRBJ2-3 and V is TRBV15; TRBD2 might be the D (6 bases). Trimming removed 8 bases from V and 4 bases from J, with 13 bases in between. Germline V gene sequence: CDR1 LNHNV, CDR2 YYDKDF (reference sequence). CDR3 size: 13 residues. Here the CDR3 reads CATAPRGPDTQYF. In DNA form, the CDR3 reads TGTGCCACCGCCCCGCGGGGCCCAGATACGCAGTATTTT.

This clonotype has more than one count but fewer than ten. The genes are TRBV7-2 and TRBJ2-1; 12 bases are a match to TRBD2. Looked up from germline, CDR1 is SGHTA and CDR2 is FQGNSA. The CDR3 is 14 amino acids. J lost 9 bases, V lost 5 bases, and 5 bases had no gene match. The CDR3, as DNA: TGTGCCAGCAGCATCTGGACTAGCGGGGTTGAGCAGTTCTTC. Its protein is CASSIWTSGVEQFF.

There are a few counts of this clonotype. CDR3 nucleotide sequence: TGCAGTGCTCACGGGGACGGGCTCTCCTACGAGCAGTACTTC. This translates into CSAHGDGLSYEQYF. The rearrangement joins TRBV20-1 to TRBJ2-7, with D perhaps matching TRBD1 or TRBD2 (5 bases each). The CDR3 has 14 residues. V lost 5 bases and J 0 bases, leaving 14 bases between the germline ends. The germline CDR1 and CDR2 sequences are DFQATT and SNEGSKA (reference sequence).

The V call is TRBV10-3, the J call TRBJ2-7; D call uncertain. V was trimmed by 5 bases and J by 1 base, leaving 9 bases between them. Germline V lookup: CDR1 ENHRY, CDR2 SYGVKD. The CDR3 consists of 13 residues. DNA of the CDR3: TGTGCCATCAGTCGCCCCGGGTCCTACGAGCAGTACTTC. Translated: CAISRPGSYEQYF.

This clonotype was seen only a few times. V gene TRBV7-9 combines with J gene TRBJ1-2; 9 bases agree with TRBD1. Trimming cost V 5 bases and J 7 bases; bases outside gene matches: 5. The CDR3 extends over 13 amino acids. Germline lookup yields CDR1 SEHNR and CDR2 FQNEAQ (reference sequence). CDR3 sequence (DNA): TGTGCCAGCAGCGATACAGGGGGCTCTGGCTACACCTTC. Its protein is CASSDTGGSGYTF.

V and J are TRBV4-3 and TRBJ1-1; D perhaps matches TRBD1 (6 bases). This CDR3 has 13 amino acids. Germline V gene sequence: CDR1 LGHNA, CDR2 YSLEER. V was clipped by 5 bases and J by 6 bases, with 13 bases between them. CDR3 region: CASSRGLVAEAFF. Here the CDR3 DNA reads TGCGCCAGCAGCAGGGGGTTAGTCGCTGAAGCTTTCTTT.